What follows are 10 T cell receptor beta chains derived from one specimen sequenced in a study of response to subunit inactivated influenza vaccine. TCRdb reprocessed the RT-PCR reads with MiXCR, giving one entry per CDR3 protein. The sample consists of about 500,000 distinct CDR3 sequences, approximately 15% of them appearing once. The sequencing here drew on CD4+ T cells sorted from PBMCs, taken less than 30 months after vaccination. The receptors come from a man between 50 and 75 years old who received an inactivated influenza vaccine.

This clonotype was detected a few times. Being one base from a much bigger clone, this may be a read error. This chain links TRBV4-2 with TRBJ1-1; tentatively, D is TRBD1 (5 bases). Trimming took 4 bases from V and 5 from J, leaving 11 bases between them. Germline V lookup: CDR1 LGHNA, CDR2 YNFKEQ. This CDR3 comprises 13 residues. The CDR3 is CASSPVGGTEAFF. The CDR3 bases are TGTGCCAGCAGCCCCGTGGGGGGGACTGAAGCTTTCTTT.

The table lists this clonotype with a few counts. The chain combines TRBV3-1 with TRBJ1-4; D possibly corresponds to TRBD1 (5 bases). The length of the CDR3 is 14 residues. In germline, CDR1 is LGHDT, CDR2 YNNKEL (reference sequence). Trimming removed 2 bases at V and 3 bases at J, with 7 bases between. The CDR3 here is CASSQRGANEKLFF. In nucleotides, the CDR3 is TGTGCCAGCAGCCAACGAGGGGCTAATGAAAAACTGTTTTTT.

This chain connects TRBV18 to TRBJ2-1, with 10 bases fitting TRBD2. The V gene end was trimmed by 1 base and the J gene end by 0 bases; junction bases not matched to a gene: 6. Germline-derived CDR1 and CDR2 are KGHSH and LQKENI. There are 18 residues in the CDR3. The CDR3 sequence: CASSPLASGGVSYNEQFF. CDR3 nucleotides: TGTGCCAGCTCACCACTGGCTAGCGGGGGAGTCTCCTACAATGAGCAGTTCTTC.

This clonotype was observed at least ten times. This rearrangement joins TRBV18 to TRBJ1-1; maybe TRBD1 (6 bases). Germline CDR1 KGHSH, CDR2 LQKENI. CDR3 length: 12 amino acids. V lost 6 bases and J lost 5, with 10 bases in between. DNA of the CDR3: TGTGCCAGCTCCTTAACAGGGACTGAAGCTTTCTTT. Its protein product is CASSLTGTEAFF.

The chain joins TRBV5-5 to TRBJ2-7, with 8 bases identical to TRBD2. Germline CDR1 SGHKS, CDR2 YYEKEE (reference sequence). The V gene end was trimmed by 0 bases and the J gene end by 4 bases; junction bases not matched to a gene: 6. The CDR3 covers 15 residues. CDR3 residues: CASSLDGGAIYEQYF. CDR3 bases: TGTGCCAGCAGCTTGGACGGGGGGGCCATTTACGAGCAGTACTTC.

The V call is TRBV10-3, the J call TRBJ2-3; 10 bases align to TRBD2. CDR3 length equals 15 residues. V gave up 5 bases and J gave up 3 bases; unmatched junction bases: 5. Germline assignment: CDR1 ENHRY and CDR2 SYGVKD. The CDR3 is CAISSGTSVTDTQYF. In DNA form, the CDR3 reads TGTGCCATCAGTTCCGGGACTAGCGTTACAGATACGCAGTATTTT.

The J gene is TRBJ2-1, the V gene TRBV20-1; 11 nucleotides align to TRBD2. Germline V gives CDR1 DFQATT, CDR2 SNEGSKA (reference sequence). Trimming at V came to 3 bases and at J to 10 bases, leaving 8 bases not matched to a gene. The CDR3 extends over 14 amino acids. The CDR3 DNA follows: TGCAGTGCTAGGGGACTAGCGGACGCCAGGGAGCAGTTCTTC. Translation gives CSARGLADAREQFF.

The rearrangement links TRBV4-2 to TRBJ2-4, with a weak D call TRBD2 (5 bases). CDR1 LGHNA and CDR2 YNFKEQ come from the germline V gene. The CDR3 has 14 residues. Trimming stripped 0 bases from V and 6 bases from J, with 9 bases between. The CDR3 bases are TGTGCCAGCAGCCAAGAGGGAGCTGGAAACATTCAGTACTTC. Its translation is CASSQEGAGNIQYF.

The V call is TRBV11-2, the J call TRBJ2-1; D remains unclear. CDR3 length: 14 residues. Trimming left V 7 bases short and J 10 bases short, with 20 bases between. CDR1 and CDR2 from the germline V gene are SGHAT and FQNNGV. CDR3 sequence: CASNVMNTLGEQFF. In DNA, the CDR3 is TGTGCCAGCAACGTTATGAACACCTTGGGGGAGCAGTTCTTC.

In its sample, this clonotype was seen many times. This chain joins TRBV29-1 and TRBJ2-4; 7 bases align to TRBD2. With V trimmed by 4 bases and J by 4 bases, 4 bases remained unmatched. This CDR3 is 13 amino acids long. Germline V lookup: CDR1 SQVTM, CDR2 ANQGSEA. CDR3 nucleotide sequence: TGCAGCGTTGTCAAGGGAGGGAAAAACATTCAGTACTTC. Residues: CSVVKGGKNIQYF.